Described below is a single TCR beta chain sequence and its context. No antigen is known for it. This sample is drawn from a study of Ad26.COV2.S vaccination and SARS-CoV-2 variants. The wider study: Intramuscular Ad26.COV2.S doses were given once or twice, 56 days apart. Findings and limits, study-wide: Total responses of T cells may have been underestimated by the analyses of TCR breadth and depth. Spike-specific responses of CD8+ and CD4+ T cells were reported to display substantial breadth after vaccination.

Only in-frame clones appear in the TCRdb table, and some are missing; sequencing was by immunoSEQ multiplex PCR. Among fewer than 600,000 clones listed, 80% to 90% were seen once. The germline gives CDR1 KGHSH, CDR2 LQKENI. V lost 4 bases and J 1 base, leaving 10 bases between the germline ends. This CDR3 is 14 amino acids long. Treatment meaning: around 19 received Ad26.COV2.S at low or high dose, single or two shots; several received placebo; per-sample allocation not given. Samples were taken on day 63 after the first vaccine or placebo injection. The J gene is TRBJ1-2, the V gene TRBV18, with D hard to call. The input for sequencing was peripheral blood, taken in a trial of Ad26.COV2.S vaccine versus placebo. This TCR came from a person aged 18-60 years who received the Ad26.COV2.S COVID-19 vaccine or a placebo. CDR3 amino acids: CASSLRPLNYGYTF. The CDR3 nucleotides read TGTGCCAGCTCACTTAGGCCACTTAACTATGGCTACACCTTC.